This T cell receptor (beta chain) is drawn from a study of blood T cell repertoires in COVID-19. Study at large: Samples taken during acute and convalescent COVID-19 were collected in the United States, Italy and Spain. T cells, B-cell-depleted T cells, or PBMCs provided the cDNA or gDNA that served as material.

Original methodology: Researchers report that nucleated cell counts were estimated from reference gene primer amplification. The assay was immunoSEQ multiplex PCR, and TCRdb's table has in-frame clones only and misses some. V and J calls plus clone size are reproduced from that table; the DNA served to infer D and trimming. The data contain around 220,000 clones, roughly 80% of them singletons. CDR1 and CDR2 (germline): MGHRA, YSYEKL. Trimming cost V 0 bases and J 3 bases, with 10 bases left between them. This CDR3 has 15 residues. The receptor was isolated from a man aged 25 to 45 with active or convalescent COVID-19. The chain has TRBV4-1 and TRBJ2-3; D unresolved. Sequences were obtained from peripheral blood. The CDR3 is CASSQDSLRTDTQYF. The CDR3 DNA reads as TGCGCCAGCAGCCAAGATAGTCTACGGACAGATACGCAGTATTTT.